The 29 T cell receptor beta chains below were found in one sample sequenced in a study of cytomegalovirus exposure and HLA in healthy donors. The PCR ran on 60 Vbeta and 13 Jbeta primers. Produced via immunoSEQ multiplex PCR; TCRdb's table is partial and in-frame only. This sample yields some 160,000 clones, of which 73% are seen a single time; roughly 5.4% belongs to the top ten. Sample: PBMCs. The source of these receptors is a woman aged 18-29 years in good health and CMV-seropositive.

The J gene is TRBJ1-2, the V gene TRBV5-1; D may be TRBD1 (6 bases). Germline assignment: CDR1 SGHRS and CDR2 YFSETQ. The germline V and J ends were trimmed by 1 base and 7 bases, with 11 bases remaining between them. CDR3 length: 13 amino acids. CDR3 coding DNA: TGCGCCAGCAGCTTGAAGGGAGGGGGTGGCTACACCTTC. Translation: CASSLKGGGGYTF.

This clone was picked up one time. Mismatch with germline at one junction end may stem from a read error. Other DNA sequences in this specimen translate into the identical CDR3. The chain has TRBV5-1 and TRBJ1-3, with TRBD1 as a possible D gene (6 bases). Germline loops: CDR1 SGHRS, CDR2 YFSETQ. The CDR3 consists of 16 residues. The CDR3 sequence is CASSLVGADYGNTIYF. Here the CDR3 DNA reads TGCGCCAGCAGCTTGGTGGGGGCAGACTATGGAAACACCATATACTTT.

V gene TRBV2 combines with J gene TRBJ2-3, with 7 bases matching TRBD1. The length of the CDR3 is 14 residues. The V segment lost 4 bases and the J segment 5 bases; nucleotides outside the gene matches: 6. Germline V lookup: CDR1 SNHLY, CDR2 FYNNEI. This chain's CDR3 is CASSGQGGGDTQYF. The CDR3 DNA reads TGTGCCAGCAGTGGACAGGGTGGGGGAGATACGCAGTATTTT. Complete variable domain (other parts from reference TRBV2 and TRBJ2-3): EPEVTQTPSHQVTQMGQEVILRCVPISNHLYFYWYRQILGQKVEFLVSFYNNEISEKSEIFDDQFSVERPDGSNFTLKIRSTKLEDSAMYFCASSGQGGGDTQYFGPGTRLTVL.

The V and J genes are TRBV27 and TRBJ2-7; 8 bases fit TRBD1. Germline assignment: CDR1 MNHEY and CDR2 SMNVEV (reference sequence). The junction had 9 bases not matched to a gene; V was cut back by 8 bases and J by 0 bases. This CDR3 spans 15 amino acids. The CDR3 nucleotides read TGTGCCAGCGCCCGACAGGGGATCGGCTCCTACGAGCAGTACTTC. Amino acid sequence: CASARQGIGSYEQYF.

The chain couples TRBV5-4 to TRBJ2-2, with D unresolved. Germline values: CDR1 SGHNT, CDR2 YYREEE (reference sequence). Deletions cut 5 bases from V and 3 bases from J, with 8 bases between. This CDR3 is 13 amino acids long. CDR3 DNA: TGTGCCAGCAGTCCGCCGGACACCGGGGAGCTGTTTTTT. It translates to CASSPPDTGELFF. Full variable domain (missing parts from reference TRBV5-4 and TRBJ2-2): ETGVTQSPTHLIKTRGQQVTLRCSSQSGHNTVSWYQQALGQGPQFIFQYYREEENGRGNFPPRFSGLQFPNYSSELNVNALELDDSALYLCASSPPDTGELFFGEGSRLTVL.

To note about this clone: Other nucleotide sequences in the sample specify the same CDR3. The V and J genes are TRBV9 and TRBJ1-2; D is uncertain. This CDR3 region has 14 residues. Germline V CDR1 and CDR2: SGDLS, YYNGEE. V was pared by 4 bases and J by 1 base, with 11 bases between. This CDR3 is CASSPSAVNYGYTF. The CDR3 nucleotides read TGTGCCAGCAGCCCCTCGGCGGTTAACTATGGCTACACCTTC.

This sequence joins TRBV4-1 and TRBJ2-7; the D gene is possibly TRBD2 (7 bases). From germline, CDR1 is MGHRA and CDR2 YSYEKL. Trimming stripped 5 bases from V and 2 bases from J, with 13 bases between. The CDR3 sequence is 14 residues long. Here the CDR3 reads CASSRMGGPYEQYF. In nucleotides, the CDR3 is TGCGCCAGCAGCAGGATGGGGGGGCCCTACGAGCAGTACTTC.

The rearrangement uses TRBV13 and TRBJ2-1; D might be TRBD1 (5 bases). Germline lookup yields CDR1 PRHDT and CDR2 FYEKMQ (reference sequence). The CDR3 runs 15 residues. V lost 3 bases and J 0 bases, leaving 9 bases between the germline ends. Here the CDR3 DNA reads TGTGCCAGCAGCTTGAGGACAAACTCCTACAATGAGCAGTTCTTC. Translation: CASSLRTNSYNEQFF. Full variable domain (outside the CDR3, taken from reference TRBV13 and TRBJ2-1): AAGVIQSPRHLIKEKRETATLKCYPIPRHDTVYWYQQGPGQDPQFLISFYEKMQSDKGSIPDRFSAQQFSDYHSELNMSSLELGDSALYFCASSLRTNSYNEQFFGPGTRLTVL.

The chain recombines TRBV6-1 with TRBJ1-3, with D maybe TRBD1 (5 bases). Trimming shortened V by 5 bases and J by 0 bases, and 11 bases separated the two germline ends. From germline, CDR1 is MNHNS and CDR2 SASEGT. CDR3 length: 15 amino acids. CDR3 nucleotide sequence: TGTGCCAGCAGTCTCAGGGCCGGCTCTGGAAACACCATATATTTT. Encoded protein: CASSLRAGSGNTIYF.

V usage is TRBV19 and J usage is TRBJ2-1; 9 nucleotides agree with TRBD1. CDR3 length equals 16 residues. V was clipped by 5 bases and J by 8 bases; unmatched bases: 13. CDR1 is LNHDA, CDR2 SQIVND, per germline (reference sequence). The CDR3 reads CASSDRPGQGTYEQFF. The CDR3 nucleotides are TGTGCCAGTAGTGACCGGCCGGGACAGGGTACTTATGAGCAGTTCTTC.

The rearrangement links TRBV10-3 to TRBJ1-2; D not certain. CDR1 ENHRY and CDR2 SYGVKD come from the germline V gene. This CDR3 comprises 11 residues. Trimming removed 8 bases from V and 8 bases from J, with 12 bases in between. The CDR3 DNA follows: TGTGCCATCCGCCGGGAGGTGGGCTACACCTTC. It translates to CAIRREVGYTF.

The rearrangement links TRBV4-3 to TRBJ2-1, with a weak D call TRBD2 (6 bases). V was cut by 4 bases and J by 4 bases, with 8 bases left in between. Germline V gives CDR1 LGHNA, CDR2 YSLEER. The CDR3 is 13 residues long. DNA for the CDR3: TGCGCCAGCAGCCTGGGACTTTACAATGAGCAGTTCTTC. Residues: CASSLGLYNEQFF.

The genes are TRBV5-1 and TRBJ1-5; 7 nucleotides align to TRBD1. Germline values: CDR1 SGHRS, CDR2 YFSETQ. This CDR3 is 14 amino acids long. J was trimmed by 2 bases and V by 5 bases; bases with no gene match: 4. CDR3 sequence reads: CASRDQGGNQPQHF. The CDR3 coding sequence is TGCGCCAGCAGGGATCAGGGGGGCAATCAGCCCCAGCATTTT.

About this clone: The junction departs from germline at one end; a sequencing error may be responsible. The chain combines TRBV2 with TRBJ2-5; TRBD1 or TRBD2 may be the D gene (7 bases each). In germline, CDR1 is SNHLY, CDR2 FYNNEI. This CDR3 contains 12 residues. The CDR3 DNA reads TGTGCTAGCAGGGGGGGGAGGGAGACCCAGTACTTC. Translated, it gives CASRGGRETQYF.

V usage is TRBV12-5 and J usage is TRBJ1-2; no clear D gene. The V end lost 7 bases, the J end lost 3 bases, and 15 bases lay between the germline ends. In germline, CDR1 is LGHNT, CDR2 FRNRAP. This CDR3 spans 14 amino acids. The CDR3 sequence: CASANRVLDYGYTF. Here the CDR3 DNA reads TGTGCTAGTGCAAACCGGGTTTTAGACTATGGCTACACCTTC.

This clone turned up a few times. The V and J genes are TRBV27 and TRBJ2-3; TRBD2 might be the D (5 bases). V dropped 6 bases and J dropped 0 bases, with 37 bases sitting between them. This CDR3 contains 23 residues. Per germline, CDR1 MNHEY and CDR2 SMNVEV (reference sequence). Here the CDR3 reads CASRQLRTPSSNTYSSSTDTQYF. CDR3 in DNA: TGTGCCAGCAGACAACTCCGGACTCCCTCCTCGAACACCTATTCCTCTAGCACAGATACGCAGTATTTT.

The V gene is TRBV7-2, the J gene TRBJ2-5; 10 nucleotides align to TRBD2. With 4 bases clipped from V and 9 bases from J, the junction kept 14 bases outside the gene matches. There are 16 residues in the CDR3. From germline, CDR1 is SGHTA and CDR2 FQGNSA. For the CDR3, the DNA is TGTGCCAGCAGCTCGCCTAGCGGGGGTTGGCTAGGGGCCCAGTACTTC. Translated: CASSSPSGGWLGAQYF.

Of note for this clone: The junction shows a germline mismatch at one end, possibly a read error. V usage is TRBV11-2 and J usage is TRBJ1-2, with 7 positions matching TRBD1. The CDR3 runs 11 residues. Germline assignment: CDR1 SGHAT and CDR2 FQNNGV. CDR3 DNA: TGTGCCAGCAGCCCAGGAAAGGGGGCCTCATTC. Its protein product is CASSPGKGASF.

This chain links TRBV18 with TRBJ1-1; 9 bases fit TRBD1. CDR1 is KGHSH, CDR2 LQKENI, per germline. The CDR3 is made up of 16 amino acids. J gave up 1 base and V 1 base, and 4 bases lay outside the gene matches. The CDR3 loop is CASSPLRGQGNTEAFF. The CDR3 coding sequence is TGTGCCAGCTCACCACTCAGGGGACAGGGGAACACTGAAGCTTTCTTT.

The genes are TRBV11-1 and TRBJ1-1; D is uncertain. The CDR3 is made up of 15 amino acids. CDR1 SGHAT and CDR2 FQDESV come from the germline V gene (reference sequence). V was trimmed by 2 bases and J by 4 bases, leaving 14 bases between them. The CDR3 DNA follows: TGTGCCAGCAGCTTATTCAGCGAATCGGTCACTGAAGCTTTCTTT. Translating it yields CASSLFSESVTEAFF.

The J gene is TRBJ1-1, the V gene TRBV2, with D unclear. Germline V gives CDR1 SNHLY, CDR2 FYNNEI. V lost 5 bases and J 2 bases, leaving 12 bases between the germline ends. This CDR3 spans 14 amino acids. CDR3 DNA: TGTGCCAGCAGTTTACAGATGCGCAACACTGAAGCTTTCTTT. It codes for CASSLQMRNTEAFF.

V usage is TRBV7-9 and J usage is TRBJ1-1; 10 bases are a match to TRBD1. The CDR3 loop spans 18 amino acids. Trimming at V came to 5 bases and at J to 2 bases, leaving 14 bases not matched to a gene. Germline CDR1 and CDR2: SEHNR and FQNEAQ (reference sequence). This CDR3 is CASSTDQLTGGVNTEAFF. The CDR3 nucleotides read TGTGCCAGCAGCACGGACCAATTGACAGGGGGCGTTAACACTGAAGCTTTCTTT.

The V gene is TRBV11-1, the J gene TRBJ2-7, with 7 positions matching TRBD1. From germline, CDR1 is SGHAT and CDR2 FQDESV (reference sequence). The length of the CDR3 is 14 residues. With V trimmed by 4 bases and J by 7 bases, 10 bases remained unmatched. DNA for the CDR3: TGTGCCAGCAGCTCCGACAGGGTATGGGGAGAGCAGTACTTC. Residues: CASSSDRVWGEQYF.

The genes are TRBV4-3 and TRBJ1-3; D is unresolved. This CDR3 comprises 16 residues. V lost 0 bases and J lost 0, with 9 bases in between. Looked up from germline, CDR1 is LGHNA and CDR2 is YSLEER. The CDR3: CASSQDLGGSGNTIYF. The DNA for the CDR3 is TGCGCCAGCAGCCAAGATCTGGGAGGCTCTGGAAACACCATATATTTT.

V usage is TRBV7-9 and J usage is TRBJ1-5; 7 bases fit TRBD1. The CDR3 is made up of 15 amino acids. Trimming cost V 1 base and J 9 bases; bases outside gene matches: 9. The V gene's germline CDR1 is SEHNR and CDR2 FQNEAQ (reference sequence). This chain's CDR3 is CASSLEGTVYGPQHF. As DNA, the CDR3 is TGTGCCAGCAGCTTAGAAGGGACAGTTTATGGGCCCCAGCATTTT.

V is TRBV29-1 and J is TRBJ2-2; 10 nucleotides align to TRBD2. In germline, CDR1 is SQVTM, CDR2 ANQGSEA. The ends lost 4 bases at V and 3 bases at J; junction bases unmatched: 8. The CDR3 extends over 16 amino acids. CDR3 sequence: CSVGGALAGDTGELFF. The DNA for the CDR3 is TGCAGCGTTGGGGGGGCCCTAGCGGGGGACACCGGGGAGCTGTTTTTT.

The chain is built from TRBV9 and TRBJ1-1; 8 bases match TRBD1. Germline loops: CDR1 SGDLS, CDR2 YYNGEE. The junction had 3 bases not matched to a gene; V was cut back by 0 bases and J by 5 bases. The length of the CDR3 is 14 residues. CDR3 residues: CASSVAGGHTEAFF. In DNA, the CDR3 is TGTGCCAGCAGCGTAGCAGGGGGCCATACTGAAGCTTTCTTT.

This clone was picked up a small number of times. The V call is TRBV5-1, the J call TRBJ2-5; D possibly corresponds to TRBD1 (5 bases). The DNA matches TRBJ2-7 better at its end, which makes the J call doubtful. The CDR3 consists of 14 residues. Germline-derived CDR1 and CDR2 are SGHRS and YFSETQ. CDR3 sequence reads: CASSLQGRDYEQYF. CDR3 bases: TGCGCCAGCAGCTTGCAGGGCAGGGACTACGAGCAGTACTTC.

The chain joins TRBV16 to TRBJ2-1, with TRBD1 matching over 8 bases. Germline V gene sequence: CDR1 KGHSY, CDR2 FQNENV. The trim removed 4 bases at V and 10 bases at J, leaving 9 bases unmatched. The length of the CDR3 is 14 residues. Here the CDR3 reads CASSPGQGSREQFF. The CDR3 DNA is TGTGCCAGCAGCCCTGGACAGGGAAGCCGAGAGCAGTTCTTC.